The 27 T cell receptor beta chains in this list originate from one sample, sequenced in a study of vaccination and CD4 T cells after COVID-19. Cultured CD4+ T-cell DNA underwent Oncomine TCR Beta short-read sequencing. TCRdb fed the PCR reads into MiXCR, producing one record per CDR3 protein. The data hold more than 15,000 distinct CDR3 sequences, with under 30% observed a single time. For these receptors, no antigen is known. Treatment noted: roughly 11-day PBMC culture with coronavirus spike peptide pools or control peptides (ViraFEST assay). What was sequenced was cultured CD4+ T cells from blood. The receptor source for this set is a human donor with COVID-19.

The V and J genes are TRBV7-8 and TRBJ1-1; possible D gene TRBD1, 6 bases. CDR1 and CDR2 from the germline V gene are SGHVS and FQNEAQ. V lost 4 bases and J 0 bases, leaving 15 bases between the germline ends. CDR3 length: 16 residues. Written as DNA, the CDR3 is TGTGCCAGCAGCTCCCAGGGACAAACAGTGAACACTGAAGCTTTCTTT. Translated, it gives CASSSQGQTVNTEAFF.

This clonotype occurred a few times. In nucleotides, the CDR3 is TGTGCCAGCAGCCCCACCGCGGGCTTGAACTACGAGCAGTACTTC. Protein sequence: CASSPTAGLNYEQYF. The chain couples TRBV7-2 to TRBJ2-7; D might be TRBD2 (5 bases). V lost 5 bases, J lost 3 bases, and 17 bases lay in between. The CDR3 loop spans 15 amino acids. The germline V gene encodes CDR1 SGHTA and CDR2 FQGNSA.

CDR3 region: CASSRSSDTGELFF. The DNA of the CDR3 is TGTGCCAGCTCACGCTCTAGCGACACCGGGGAGCTGTTTTTT. The chain employs TRBV18 and TRBJ2-2, with a possible D match to TRBD2 (6 bases). V was pared by 4 bases and J by 3 bases, with 9 bases between. In germline, CDR1 is KGHSH, CDR2 LQKENI. This CDR3 comprises 14 residues.

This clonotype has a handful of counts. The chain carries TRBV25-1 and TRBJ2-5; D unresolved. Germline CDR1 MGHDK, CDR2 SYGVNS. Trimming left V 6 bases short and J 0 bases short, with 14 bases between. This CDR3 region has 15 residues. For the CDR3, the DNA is TGTGCCAGCAGAAGATGGGTGGCGGACCAAGAGACCCAGTACTTC. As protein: CASRRWVADQETQYF.

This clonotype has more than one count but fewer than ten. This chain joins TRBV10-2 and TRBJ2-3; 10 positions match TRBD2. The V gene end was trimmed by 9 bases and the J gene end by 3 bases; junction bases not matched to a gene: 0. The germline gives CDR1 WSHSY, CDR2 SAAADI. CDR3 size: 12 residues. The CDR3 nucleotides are TGCGCCAGTAGCGGGGGGACAGATACGCAGTATTTT. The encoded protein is CASSGGTDTQYF.

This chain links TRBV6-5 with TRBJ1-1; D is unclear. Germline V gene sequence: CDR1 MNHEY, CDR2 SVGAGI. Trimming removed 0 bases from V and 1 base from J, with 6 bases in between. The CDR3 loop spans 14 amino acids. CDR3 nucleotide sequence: TGTGCCAGCAGTTACTCGACGGAGAACACTGAAGCTTTCTTT. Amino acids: CASSYSTENTEAFF.

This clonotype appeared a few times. The CDR3 here is CASSPRLPRDTQYF. The CDR3 region has the DNA TGTGCCAGCAGCCCACGCCTTCCCCGGGATACGCAGTATTTT. J is TRBJ2-3 and V is TRBV27; D not resolved. V lost 6 bases, J lost 6 bases, and 16 bases lay in between. Germline V CDR1 and CDR2: MNHEY, SMNVEV (reference sequence). CDR3 size: 14 residues.

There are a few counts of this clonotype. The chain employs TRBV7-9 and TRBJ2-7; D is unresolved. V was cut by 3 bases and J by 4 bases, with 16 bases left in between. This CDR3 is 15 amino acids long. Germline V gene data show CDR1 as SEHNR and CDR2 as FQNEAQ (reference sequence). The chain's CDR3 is CASSLGKGKGYEQYF. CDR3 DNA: TGTGCCAGCAGCTTGGGGAAGGGAAAGGGATACGAGCAGTACTTC.

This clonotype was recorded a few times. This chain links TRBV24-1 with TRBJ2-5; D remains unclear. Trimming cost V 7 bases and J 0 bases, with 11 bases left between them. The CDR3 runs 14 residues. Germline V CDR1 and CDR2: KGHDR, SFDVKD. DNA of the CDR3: TGTGCCACCAGCTCCGGGTCGTACCAAGAGACCCAGTACTTC. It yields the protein CATSSGSYQETQYF.

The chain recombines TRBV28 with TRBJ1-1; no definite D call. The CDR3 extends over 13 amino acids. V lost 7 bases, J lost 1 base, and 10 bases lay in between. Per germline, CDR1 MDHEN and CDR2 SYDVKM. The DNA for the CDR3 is TGTGCCAGCATCGGGTCCTGGAACACTGAAGCTTTCTTT. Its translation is CASIGSWNTEAFF. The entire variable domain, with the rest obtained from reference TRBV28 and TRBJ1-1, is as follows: DVKVTQSSRYLVKRTGEKVFLECVQDMDHENMFWYRQDPGLGLRLIYFSYDVKMKEKGDIPEGYSVSREKKERFSLILESASTNQTSMYLCASIGSWNTEAFFGQGTRLTVV.

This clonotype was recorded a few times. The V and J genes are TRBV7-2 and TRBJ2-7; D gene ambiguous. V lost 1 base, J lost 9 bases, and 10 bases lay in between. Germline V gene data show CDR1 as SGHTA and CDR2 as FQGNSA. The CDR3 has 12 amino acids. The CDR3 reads CASSLVRYGQYF. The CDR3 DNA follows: TGTGCCAGCAGCTTAGTTCGGTATGGGCAGTACTTC. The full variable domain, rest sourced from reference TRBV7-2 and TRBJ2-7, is GAGVSQSPSNKVTEKGKDVELRCDPISGHTALYWYRQSLGQGLEFLIYFQGNSAPDKSGLPSDRFSAERTGGSVSTLTIQRTQQEDSAVYLCASSLVRYGQYFGPGTRLTVT.

CDR3 coding DNA: TGTGCCAGCAGTTTACCGGGGGGGCAGCCCCAGCATTTT. Its protein product is CASSLPGGQPQHF. The rearrangement joins TRBV28 to TRBJ1-5; possible D gene TRBD1, 5 bases. Germline CDR1 and CDR2: MDHEN and SYDVKM. The V end was cut by 2 bases, the J end by 7 bases, with 9 bases between. The CDR3 length is 13 residues.

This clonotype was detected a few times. The CDR3 DNA follows: TGTGCCAGCAGTAAAGGGGACTCCACAGATACGCAGTATTTT. Translation: CASSKGDSTDTQYF. This chain links TRBV6-1 with TRBJ2-3, with D tentatively TRBD2 (6 bases). The germline V and J ends were trimmed by 5 bases and 2 bases, with 11 bases remaining between them. The germline V gene encodes CDR1 MNHNS and CDR2 SASEGT. There are 14 residues in the CDR3.

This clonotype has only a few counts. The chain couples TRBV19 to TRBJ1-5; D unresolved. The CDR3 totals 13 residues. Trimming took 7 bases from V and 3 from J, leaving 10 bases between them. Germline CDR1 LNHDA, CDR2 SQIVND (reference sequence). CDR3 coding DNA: TGTGCCAGTAATGAACAGTTCAATCAGCCCCAGCATTTT. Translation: CASNEQFNQPQHF.

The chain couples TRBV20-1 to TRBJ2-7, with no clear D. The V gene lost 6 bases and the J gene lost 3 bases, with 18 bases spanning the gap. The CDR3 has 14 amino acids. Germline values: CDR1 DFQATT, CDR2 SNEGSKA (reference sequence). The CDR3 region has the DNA TGCAGTGCCAGAAGGTCAAACAGCCTCTACGAGCAGTACTTC. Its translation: CSARRSNSLYEQYF.

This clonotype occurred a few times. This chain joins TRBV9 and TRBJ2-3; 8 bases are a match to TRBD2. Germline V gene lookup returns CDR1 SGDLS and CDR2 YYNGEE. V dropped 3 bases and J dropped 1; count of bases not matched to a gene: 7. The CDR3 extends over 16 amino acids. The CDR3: CASSATLTSGTDTQYF. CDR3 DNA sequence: TGTGCCAGCAGCGCAACCTTGACTAGCGGCACAGATACGCAGTATTTT.

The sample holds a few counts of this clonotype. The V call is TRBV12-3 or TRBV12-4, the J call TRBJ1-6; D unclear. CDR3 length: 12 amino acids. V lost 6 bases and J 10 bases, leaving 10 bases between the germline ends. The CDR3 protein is CASSSPVSPLHF. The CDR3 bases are TGTGCCAGCAGCTCGCCGGTGTCACCCCTCCACTTT.

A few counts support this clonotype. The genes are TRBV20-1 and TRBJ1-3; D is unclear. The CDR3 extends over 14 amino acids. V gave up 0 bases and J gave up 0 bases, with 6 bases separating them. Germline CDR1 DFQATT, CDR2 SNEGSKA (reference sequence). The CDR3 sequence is CSARESSSGNTIYF. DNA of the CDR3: TGCAGTGCTAGAGAAAGTAGCTCTGGAAACACCATATATTTT.

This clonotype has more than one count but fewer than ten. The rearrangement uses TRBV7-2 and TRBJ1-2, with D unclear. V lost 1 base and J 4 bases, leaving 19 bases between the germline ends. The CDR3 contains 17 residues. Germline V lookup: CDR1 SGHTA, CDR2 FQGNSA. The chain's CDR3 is CASSLGGSERLVYGYTF. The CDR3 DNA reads TGTGCCAGCAGCTTAGGAGGGTCGGAGAGGCTCGTCTATGGCTACACCTTC.

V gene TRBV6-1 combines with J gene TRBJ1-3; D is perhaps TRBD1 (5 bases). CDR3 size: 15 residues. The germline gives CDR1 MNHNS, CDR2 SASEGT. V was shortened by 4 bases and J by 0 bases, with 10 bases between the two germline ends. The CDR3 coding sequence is TGTGCCAGCAGTGTAGGGGCTTACTCTGGAAACACCATATATTTT. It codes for CASSVGAYSGNTIYF.

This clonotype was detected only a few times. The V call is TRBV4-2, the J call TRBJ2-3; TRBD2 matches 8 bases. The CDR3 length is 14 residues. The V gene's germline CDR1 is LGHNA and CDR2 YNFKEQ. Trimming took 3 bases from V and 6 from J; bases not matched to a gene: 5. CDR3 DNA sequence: TGTGCCAGCAGCCAGGACGGGGGGGAGGATACGCAGTATTTT. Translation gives CASSQDGGEDTQYF.

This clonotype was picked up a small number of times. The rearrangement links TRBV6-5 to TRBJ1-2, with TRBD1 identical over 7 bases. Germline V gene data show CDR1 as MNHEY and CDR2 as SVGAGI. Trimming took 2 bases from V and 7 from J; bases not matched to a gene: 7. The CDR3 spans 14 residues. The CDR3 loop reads CASSYTQTGFGYTF. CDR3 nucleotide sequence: TGTGCCAGCAGTTACACCCAGACAGGGTTTGGCTACACCTTC.

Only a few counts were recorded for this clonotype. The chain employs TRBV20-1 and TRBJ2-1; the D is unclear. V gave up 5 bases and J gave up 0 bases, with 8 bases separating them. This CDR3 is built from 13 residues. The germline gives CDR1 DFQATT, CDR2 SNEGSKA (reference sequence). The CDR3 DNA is TGCAGTGCTCGACAACCCTCCTACAATGAGCAGTTCTTC. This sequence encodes CSARQPSYNEQFF.

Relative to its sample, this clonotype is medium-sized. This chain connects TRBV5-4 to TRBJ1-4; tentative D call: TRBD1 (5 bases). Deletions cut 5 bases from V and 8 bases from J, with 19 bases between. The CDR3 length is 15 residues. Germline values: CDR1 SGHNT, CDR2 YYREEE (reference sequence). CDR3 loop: CASSLKDPGPEKLFF. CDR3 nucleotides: TGTGCCAGCAGTTTAAAAGACCCGGGGCCCGAAAAACTGTTTTTT.

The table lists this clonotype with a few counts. CDR3 bases: TGTGCCAGCAGCTTAGAATGGGGGTCGACCCAGCATTTT. It translates to CASSLEWGSTQHF. J is TRBJ1-5 and V is TRBV7-3; D perhaps matches TRBD1 (5 bases). The V end was cut by 2 bases, the J end by 11 bases, with 13 bases between. The CDR3 has 13 amino acids. The V gene's germline CDR1 is SGHTA and CDR2 FQGTGA. The full variable domain, completed using reference TRBV7-3 and TRBJ1-5, is GAGVSQTPSNKVTEKGKYVELRCDPISGHTALYWYRQSLGQGPEFLIYFQGTGAADDSGLPNDRFFAVRPEGSVSTLKIQRTERGDSAVYLCASSLEWGSTQHFGDGTRLSIL.

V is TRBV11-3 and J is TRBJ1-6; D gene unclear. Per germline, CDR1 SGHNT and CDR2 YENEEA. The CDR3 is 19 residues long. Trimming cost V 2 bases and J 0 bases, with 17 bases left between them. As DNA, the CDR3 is TGTGCCAGCAGCTTATCCAGCCAGTCCGATCGCTCCTATAATTCACCCCTCCACTTT. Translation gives CASSLSSQSDRSYNSPLHF.

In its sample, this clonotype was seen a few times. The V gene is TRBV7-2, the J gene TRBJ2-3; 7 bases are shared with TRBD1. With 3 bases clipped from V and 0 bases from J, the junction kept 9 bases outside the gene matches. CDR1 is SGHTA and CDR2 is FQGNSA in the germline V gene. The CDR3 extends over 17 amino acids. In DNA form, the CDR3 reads TGTGCCAGCAGCTTGACAACGCCGGGACAGAGCACAGATACGCAGTATTTT. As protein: CASSLTTPGQSTDTQYF.